The 15 T cell receptor beta chains given below trace back to one sample, sequenced in a study of T-cell memory formation after mild COVID-19. TCRdb reprocessed the 5' RACE reads with MiXCR, giving one entry per CDR3 protein. The table lists under 300,000 distinct CDR3 sequences, around 17% of them singletons. Sample: PBMCs or a T cell subset sorted from them (not recorded which). Source of these receptors: a man aged 18-30 years who had mild COVID-19 (a few samples of this study predate the infection). Cell type and time point are not known.

In its sample, this clonotype was seen a few times. This chain uses TRBV20-1 with TRBJ1-1, with 7 bases identical to TRBD1. The CDR3 has 13 amino acids. The V gene end was trimmed by 5 bases and the J gene end by 4 bases; junction bases not matched to a gene: 7. CDR1 and CDR2 from the germline V gene are DFQATT and SNEGSKA (reference sequence). This chain's CDR3 is CSAYRGGGTEAFF. DNA for the CDR3: TGCAGTGCTTACAGGGGTGGGGGCACTGAAGCTTTCTTT.

This chain uses TRBV18 with TRBJ2-6; a weak D match, TRBD2 (5 bases). Germline CDR1 and CDR2: KGHSH and LQKENI. This CDR3 comprises 17 residues. V lost 6 bases and J lost 3, with 18 bases in between. The CDR3 is CASSPTAPGIGANVLTF. CDR3 DNA: TGTGCCAGCTCGCCAACCGCTCCGGGGATTGGGGCCAACGTCCTGACTTTC.

The chain is built from TRBV6-5 and TRBJ1-1; no firm D call. Trimming cost V 2 bases and J 1 base, with 5 bases left between them. In germline, CDR1 is MNHEY, CDR2 SVGAGI. This CDR3 is built from 13 residues. The chain's CDR3 is CASSYKWNTEAFF. In DNA form, the CDR3 reads TGTGCCAGCAGTTACAAGTGGAACACTGAAGCTTTCTTT.

The chain uses TRBV5-1 and TRBJ1-2; D perhaps matches TRBD1 (6 bases). The length of the CDR3 is 15 residues. Germline V lookup: CDR1 SGHRS, CDR2 YFSETQ. Trimming took 0 bases from V and 4 from J, leaving 13 bases between them. The CDR3 DNA follows: TGCGCCAGCAGCTTGGCGGCAGGGGAGGGCTATGGCTACACCTTC. Protein: CASSLAAGEGYGYTF.

V gene TRBV15 combines with J gene TRBJ2-6; possible D gene TRBD2, 5 bases. The CDR3 has 13 amino acids. The germline V gene encodes CDR1 LNHNV and CDR2 YYDKDF (reference sequence). V was cut by 8 bases and J by 0 bases, with 5 bases left in between. DNA for the CDR3: TGTGCCACCCGGGGCTCTGGGGCCAACGTCCTGACTTTC. Translated: CATRGSGANVLTF.

This clonotype was observed a few times. The chain couples TRBV4-3 to TRBJ1-4; D not certain. This CDR3 contains 14 residues. In germline, CDR1 is LGHNA, CDR2 YSLEER. Trimming took off 2 bases at V and 7 bases at J, with 11 bases between the two ends. CDR3 amino acids: CASSQNAGVEKLFF. CDR3 nucleotide sequence: TGCGCCAGCAGCCAAAACGCCGGGGTTGAAAAACTGTTTTTT.

This clonotype was counted ten times or more. The rearrangement links TRBV5-1 to TRBJ2-3, with D possibly TRBD1 on 7 matching bases. Germline CDR1 reads SGHRS; CDR2 reads YFSETQ. The CDR3 runs to 15 residues. V was cut by 1 base and J by 8 bases, with 17 bases left in between. The CDR3 nucleotides are TGCGCCAGCAGCTTGACTCCGGGGGACAGAGGTACGCAGTATTTT. It encodes CASSLTPGDRGTQYF. The full variable domain, rest sourced from reference TRBV5-1 and TRBJ2-3, is KAGVTQTPRYLIKTRGQQVTLSCSPISGHRSVSWYQQTPGQGLQFLFEYFSETQRNKGNFPGRFSGRQFSNSRSEMNVSTLELGDSALYLCASSLTPGDRGTQYFGPGTRLTVL.

V and J are TRBV3-1 and TRBJ1-1; D is unclear. V dropped 3 bases and J dropped 0 bases, with 8 bases sitting between them. The CDR3 spans 14 residues. CDR1 is LGHDT, CDR2 YNNKEL, per germline (reference sequence). The CDR3 sequence is CASSQAKVNTEAFF. In nucleotides, the CDR3 is TGTGCCAGCAGCCAGGCCAAGGTGAACACTGAAGCTTTCTTT.

This chain links TRBV6-6 with TRBJ1-5, with TRBD1 matching over 8 bases. This CDR3 has 16 amino acids. The trim removed 6 bases at V and 2 bases at J, leaving 9 bases unmatched. The germline V gene has CDR1 MNHNY and CDR2 SVGAGI (reference sequence). CDR3 sequence reads: CASSETGGIGNQPQHF. For the CDR3, the DNA is TGTGCCAGCAGCGAAACAGGGGGGATAGGCAATCAGCCCCAGCATTTT.

Ten or more counts support this clonotype. V and J are TRBV5-6 and TRBJ2-7, with a possible D match to TRBD1 (6 bases). V lost 4 bases and J lost 4, with 9 bases in between. The CDR3 spans 12 residues. Germline CDR1 is SGHDT and CDR2 is YYEEEE. The CDR3 here is CASSAGEYEQYV. CDR3 sequence (DNA): TGTGCCAGCAGCGCAGGGGAGTACGAGCAGTACGTC.

This rearrangement joins TRBV11-2 to TRBJ2-3; 13 bases map to TRBD2. V dropped 1 base and J dropped 4; count of bases not matched to a gene: 11. There are 19 residues in the CDR3. CDR1 is SGHAT, CDR2 FQNNGV, per germline. DNA for the CDR3: TGTGCCAGCAGCTTAGTTGGGACTAGCGGGATCCCGGGGGCAGATACGCAGTATTTT. It is translated as CASSLVGTSGIPGADTQYF.

This clonotype was picked up a small number of times. This chain joins TRBV5-1 and TRBJ2-3; 8 bases agree with TRBD2. Germline V gene data show CDR1 as SGHRS and CDR2 as YFSETQ. The CDR3 sequence is 17 residues long. V was clipped by 3 bases and J by 3 bases; unmatched bases: 12. In DNA form, the CDR3 reads TGCGCCAGCAGCTGGGGAACCCGGGGGGGCGCGACAGATACGCAGTATTTT. As protein: CASSWGTRGGATDTQYF. The full variable domain, in which reference TRBV5-1 and TRBJ2-3 provide the parts outside the CDR3, is KAGVTQTPRYLIKTRGQQVTLSCSPISGHRSVSWYQQTPGQGLQFLFEYFSETQRNKGNFPGRFSGRQFSNSRSEMNVSTLELGDSALYLCASSWGTRGGATDTQYFGPGTRLTVL.

In this sample, this clonotype turned up many times. This chain links TRBV7-2 with TRBJ1-5, with 8 bases matching TRBD1. The CDR3 runs 14 residues. Germline V gene data show CDR1 as SGHTA and CDR2 as FQGNSA. Germline trimming cut 3 bases from V and 7 bases from J; bases unmatched to any gene: 5. CDR3: CASSLNRGEQPQHF. DNA for the CDR3: TGTGCCAGCAGCTTGAACAGGGGGGAACAGCCCCAGCATTTT.

This clonotype occurred many times. This chain uses TRBV11-2 with TRBJ2-1, with 10 nucleotides matching TRBD2. The CDR3 loop spans 14 amino acids. With V trimmed by 5 bases and J by 6 bases, 4 bases remained unmatched. The V gene's germline CDR1 is SGHAT and CDR2 FQNNGV. CDR3 residues: CASSVGTSVNEQFF. The CDR3 coding sequence is TGTGCCAGCAGCGTAGGGACTAGCGTCAATGAGCAGTTCTTC.

This clonotype was seen a handful of times. The chain recombines TRBV7-9 with TRBJ1-1; D may be TRBD1 (6 bases). CDR1 is SEHNR, CDR2 FQNEAQ, per germline (reference sequence). The CDR3 has 14 residues. Trimming took off 4 bases at V and 5 bases at J, with 14 bases between the two ends. The CDR3 sequence is CASSSGGGGTEAFF. DNA of the CDR3: TGTGCCAGCAGCTCTGGCGGGGGCGGGACTGAAGCTTTCTTT.